This note documents a single T cell receptor beta chain sequence. What this receptor recognizes is not known. Base qualities are not recorded, but no much larger clone differs from it by a single base. The record originates from a study of shared clonotypes between healthy human individuals (dated by TCRdb to 2020 to 2022). Broadly, across the study: A few men and two women, aged 18 to 49 years, made up the cohort. Per donor, three plates each were used for CD4 naive and CD4 memory, two for CD8 naive, and one for CD8 memory. To estimate repertoire size and how much clonotype sharing occurs between individuals, the study deeply sequenced the blood TCR repertoires of 4 to 6 healthy adults. Libraries were prepared and TCR repertoires were sequenced by different laboratories using diverse techniques, in order to increase sequencing depth and limit assay-specific biases. Leukapheresis yielded between about 0.9 and 8.9 billion PBMCs per donor. Overall study results and their limits: Even with the large sequencing depth, rarefaction of the sorted-subset datasets indicated that sequencing was incomplete. Around 5% of naive CD4, around 4% of naive CD8, roughly 2.5% of memory CD4, and less than 0.45% of memory CD8 clonotypes were shared across several donors. Compared with non-shared clonotypes, the clonotypes found in all four sorted-subset donors had higher generation probabilities. Sampling was restricted to blood, and TCR repertoires in tissues likely differ from the TCR repertoires found in blood. Because the study included a small number of donors, the genetic and exposure-history diversity represented was limited. Based on pairwise subsampling, the degree of clonotype sharing among donors was expected to be affected by sequencing depth. Estimated clonotype richness was generally larger for naive than for memory subsets.

From the cysteine up to the phenylalanine, the CDR3 has a length of 13 residues. Only the CDR3 portion is preserved as DNA: 39 bases, with reading frame beginning at the first base. For CDR1 and CDR2, the germline V gene lists SGDLS and YYNGEE. The trim is 0 bases for V and 3 bases for J, with a gap of 6 bases between the germline ends. Using the deep immunoSEQ assay, multiplex PCR amplified TCR CDR3 regions from genomic DNA. Genomic DNA extracted from each cell subset was distributed evenly over all wells of several immunoSEQ 96-well plates, and each plate served as one replicate. Each replicate PCR for sorted subsets received roughly 0.2 ug genomic DNA, equal to about 30,000 T cell genomes. The purified libraries were quantified using a Qubit 3.0 fluorometer, sized with a Bioanalyzer 2100, and then quantified again using the KAPA Library Quantification kit. A separate single-read 150-cycle Illumina NextSeq 550 flow cell was used to sequence each immunoSEQ 96-well plate. From the authors' description of their analysis: The immunoSEQ output contained only junctional sequences without quality scores, so filtering could not match that applied to full-length reads. To assign V/J genes and CDR3, sequences were annotated using PyIR, a Python wrapper for IgBLAST v1.9, with IMGT germline references. Any read was removed if the V/J assignment was weak (E-value above 1e-6), the CDR3 was missing, or the read contained stop codons, out-of-frame junctions, or ambiguous translated residues. V3J clonotypes were defined as sequences sharing the same inferred V gene, J gene, and CDR3 amino acid sequence. Percentage overlap between repertoires was calculated by dividing the number of shared unique clonotypes by the size of the smaller repertoire. Richness of each repertoire was evaluated using RTK rarefaction, the Chao1 estimator, and Recon v2.1 estimates of unobserved clonotypes. Generation probabilities for all TCRbeta clonotypes obtained by the gDNA method from several donors were computed using OLGA. Drawn from immuneACCESS, this table holds only the in-frame rearrangements with V and J called that TCRdb kept. Clones are partly lost; checked studies trace under half to an unresolved V gene and leave the rest unexplained. V and J calls and clone size follow that table, whereas D and trimming were derived from the DNA. Recorded for this sample are approximately 2,000,000 clones; 93% of them occurred a single time. The ten largest clones represent roughly 1.7% of the sample.

CD8 naive samples consisted of CD45RO-negative cells that were positively selected for CCR7, yielding a CD45RA+CCR7+ population without TemRA cells. Healthy HIV-negative adults with no recently reported acute infections or vaccinations were included as donors. All donors were Caucasian adults living in Nashville, Tennessee, USA. Blood was obtained by leukapheresis, after which PBMCs were separated by Ficoll-Histopaque density gradient centrifugation and cryopreserved in liquid nitrogen vapor phase. Analytical flow cytometry was used to check the purity and quantity of each magnetically sorted T cell population. From each sorted fraction, genomic DNA was isolated and quantified by UV absorbance on a Nanodrop 2000c.

The receptor was derived from a young man in good health. Some clones in this sample may be carry-over from other donors' samples. Sequencing input: naive CD8+ T cells from PBMCs. The meaning of the sample's cell subset or site label: CD45RA+CCR7+. The chain is made from TRBV9 and TRBJ1-1; the D region possibly corresponds to TRBD1 (6 bases align). The CDR3 has the sequence CASSVDRDTEAFF. The DNA reads as follows: TGTGCCAGCAGCGTAGACAGGGACACTGAAGCTTTCTTT.